This is a list of T cell receptor beta chains from one sample in a study of patients and donors after allogeneic stem cell transplantation. TCRdb reprocessed the RT-PCR reads with MiXCR, giving one entry per CDR3 protein. The sample shows approximately 210,000 distinct CDR3 sequences, about 40% of them seen only once. Input material: blood, either unsorted or a sorted T cell fraction (not recorded which). These receptors were collected from a human donor who was either an allogeneic HSCT recipient or a stem cell or donor lymphocyte infusion donor (not recorded which). It is not recorded whose cells these are; they may come from a transplant donor. Both conserved end residues are part of each CDR3. The D gene is left open where the match is weak. Some rows mark clone size as missing; the rest say once, few, many or name a class of expanded clone.

>few|TRBV18|NA|TRBJ2-7
TGTGCCAGCTCACCACCGAGCTACGAGCAGTACTTC
CASSPPSYEQYF
>NA|TRBV6-5|TRBD1|TRBJ1-2
TGTGCCAGCAGTTACTCCCCGACAGGGTGGGATGGCTACACCTTC
CASSYSPTGWDGYTF
>NA|TRBV7-6|NA|TRBJ2-7
TGTGCCAGCAGCTTAGAGTCGGTCCCCTCCTCCTACGAGCAGTACTTC
CASSLESVPSSYEQYF
>NA|TRBV12-3/TRBV12-4|NA|TRBJ2-1
TGTGCCAGCAGTTTTTATCTCAATGAGCAGTTCTTC
CASSFYLNEQFF
>few|TRBV2|NA|TRBJ1-1
TGTGCCAGCAGTGAGGCAGCCGTGGCTTTCTTT
CASSEAAVAFF
>NA|TRBV5-1|NA|TRBJ2-3
TGCGCCAGCAGCTTGGCGGGAGTCCCCACAGATACGCAGTATTTT
CASSLAGVPTDTQYF
>few|TRBV7-2|TRBD1|TRBJ1-3
TGTGCCAGCAGCTTATGGCAGGGGGAGGGAAACACCATATATTTT
CASSLWQGEGNTIYF
>NA|TRBV29-1|TRBD2|TRBJ2-2
TGCAGCGCCCTGAGGACTAGCGGGAAGAACACCGGGGAGCTGTTTTTT
CSALRTSGKNTGELFF
>NA|TRBV3-2|NA|TRBJ2-7
TGTGCCAGCAGTCAGGCGGGGGAGCGGCTTTATTATTACGAGCAGTACTTC
CASSQAGERLYYYEQYF
>NA|TRBV3-1|TRBD2|TRBJ2-2
TGTGCCAGCGAGCTAGCGGGAGCCTCAGCAAACACCGGGGAGCTGTTTTTT
CASELAGASANTGELFF
>NA|TRBV9|TRBD2|TRBJ2-5
TGTGCCAGCAGCACCCTAGCGGGAGGAGAAGAGACCCAGTACTTC
CASSTLAGGEETQYF
>NA|TRBV6-5|TRBD1|TRBJ1-2
TGTGCCAGCAGCCGACAGGGAGGAAGAGACTATGGCTACACCTTC
CASSRQGGRDYGYTF
>NA|TRBV5-1|TRBD1|TRBJ2-7
TGCGCCAGCAGCACCAGGGGGCGCGAGCAGTACTTC
CASSTRGREQYF
>few|TRBV13|NA|TRBJ1-1
TGTGCCAGCAGCTGGGGGCAGAGCACTGAAGCTTTCTTT
CASSWGQSTEAFF
>NA|TRBV5-6|TRBD1|TRBJ1-1
TGTGCCAGCAGGTGGGGACAGACTCTAGAAGCTTTCTTT
CASRWGQTLEAFF
>NA|TRBV19|NA|TRBJ1-1
TGTGCCAGTAGTCCCCCGGGTCGGCTCCTGATGTCTTTCTTT
CASSPPGRLLMSFF
>few|TRBV12-3/TRBV12-4|NA|TRBJ2-7
TGTGCCAGCAGTTTAGGGTCGGGATTCTACGAGCAGTACTTC
CASSLGSGFYEQYF
>few|TRBV28|NA|TRBJ1-1
TGTGCCAGCAGCTTACAGGGATCGAACACTGAAGCTTTCTTT
CASSLQGSNTEAFF
>few|TRBV12-3/TRBV12-4|NA|TRBJ2-7
TGTGCCAGCAGCCCACAGGGCTCCGAGCAGTACTTC
CASSPQGSEQYF
>few|TRBV5-1|TRBD1|TRBJ1-6
TGCGCCAGCGCGATCGGACAGGGGGGTTCACCCCTCCACTTT
CASAIGQGGSPLHF
>NA|TRBV7-2|NA|TRBJ2-5
TGTGCCAGCAGCTTAGCGGCGGCAAACCAAGAGACCCAGTACTTC
CASSLAAANQETQYF
>NA|TRBV6-5|TRBD1|TRBJ1-2
TGTGCCAGCAGCACCGGGACAGGGAGGGACTATGGCTACACCTTC
CASSTGTGRDYGYTF
>few|TRBV9|NA|TRBJ1-2
TGTGCCAGCAGCGTAGGTGACAGTTCTAACTATGGCTACACCTTC
CASSVGDSSNYGYTF
>NA|TRBV15|TRBD1|TRBJ2-5
TGTGCCACCAGCACCACAGGGGGGACCCAGTACTTC
CATSTTGGTQYF
>NA|TRBV5-1|NA|TRBJ1-2
TGCGCCAGCAGTCGGGACCCAATTAACTATGGCTACACCTTC
CASSRDPINYGYTF
>NA|TRBV21-1|NA|TRBJ2-1
TGTGCCAGCAATGGGACTAGCGGGAGAAATGAGCAGTTCTTC
CASNGTSGRNEQFF
>NA|TRBV20-1|TRBD2|TRBJ2-3
TGCAGTGCTAGATCGGATGACTCCGCTAGCGGGATCACAGATACGCAGTATTTT
CSARSDDSASGITDTQYF
>NA|TRBV12-3/TRBV12-4|NA|TRBJ2-1
TGTGCCAGCAGTTTAAGGGTTGGTGAGCAGTTCTTC
CASSLRVGEQFF
>NA|TRBV24-1|NA|TRBJ1-2
TGTGCCACCAGTGATCACCGGACAGCGGCTGGCTACACCTTC
CATSDHRTAAGYTF
>once|TRBV12-3/TRBV12-4|NA|TRBJ1-4
TGTGCCAGCAGTCCTGCAGGGATCAGGGATGAAAAACTGTTTTTT
CASSPAGIRDEKLFF
>few|TRBV9|NA|TRBJ2-7
TGTGCCAGCAGCCCCCGGGGCGAGAGCTCCTACGAGCAGTACTTC
CASSPRGESSYEQYF
>NA|TRBV3-1|NA|TRBJ2-7
TGTGCCAGCAGCCAAGATCGGACACCAACGTACGAGCAGTACTTC
CASSQDRTPTYEQYF
>NA|TRBV7-9|NA|TRBJ1-2
TGTGCCAGCAGCCCCCCGGGGGCAACCTATGGCTACACCTTC
CASSPPGATYGYTF
>NA|TRBV15|NA|TRBJ1-6
TGTGCCACCAGCAGAGGCTCCAGCCCCCCCTATAATTCACCCCTCCACTTT
CATSRGSSPPYNSPLHF
>few|TRBV7-2|NA|TRBJ1-2
TGTGCCAGCAGCTTACGTCGGGGTACCTATGGCTACACCTTC
CASSLRRGTYGYTF
>NA|TRBV4-2|TRBD2|TRBJ2-1
TGTGCCAGCAGCCAAGAGACTAGCCTTTTGGGGGTAGAGCAGTTCTTC
CASSQETSLLGVEQFF
>NA|TRBV29-1|NA|TRBJ2-7
TGCAGCGTTGCCCCCGACGGAGTTTTCTACGAGCAGTACTTC
CSVAPDGVFYEQYF
>NA|TRBV28|TRBD2|TRBJ2-5
TGTGCCAGCAGTCCGGGACTAGCGGGAGACGTTGAGACCCAGTACTTC
CASSPGLAGDVETQYF
>many|TRBV18|TRBD1|TRBJ2-6
TGTGCCAGCTCACCACCGGGACAGCCCAACGTCCTGACTTTC
CASSPPGQPNVLTF
>NA|TRBV12-3/TRBV12-4|NA|TRBJ1-1
TGTGCCAGCAGTTTAGTGAAGGCTGAAGCTTTCTTT
CASSLVKAEAFF